This TCR beta chain was documented in a study of Graves' ophthalmopathy and Graves' hyperthyroidism. For the study at large: Specimen type is peripheral blood, obtained at initial diagnosis before any treatment.

Transcripts of RNA were the source for amplifying TCR beta CDR3 regions. HTBI-primed RT-PCR formed the first round, and a multiplex PCR formed the second. TCRdb redid the calling of the multiplex PCR reads with MiXCR, one entry per CDR3 protein. The sample contains hundreds of thousands of distinct CDR3 sequences, 35% to 50% of which appear only once. A duration under 3 months, NOSPECS ≥4, CAS ≥3 and moderate-to-severe activity characterized the donors with ophthalmopathy. Study-level points and caveats: In separating ophthalmopathy from stable hyperthyroidism, a 13-signature model achieved approximately 91% sensitivity and around 80% specificity. Most expanded clonotypes from thyroid (those above 0.001 frequency) were also found in blood.

As concerns this clonotype: Antigen specificity is unknown.

This CDR3 is 18 amino acids long. Trimming shortened V by 0 bases and J by 6 bases, and 20 bases separated the two germline ends. Germline-derived CDR1 and CDR2 are LGHNA and YSLEER. This chain uses TRBV4-3 with TRBJ2-2, with no clear D. This sequence originates from an adult man with Graves' ophthalmopathy. Material for sequencing was peripheral blood. This CDR3 is CASSQDYDLPAWSGELFF. CDR3 bases: TGCGCCAGCAGCCAAGATTACGACCTCCCCGCGTGGTCCGGGGAGCTGTTTTTT.